The sequence of this T cell receptor (beta chain) was determined in a study of blood T cell repertoires in COVID-19. Study background: Material from acute and convalescent COVID-19 was sourced from the United States, Italy and Spain. Sources were T cells, B-cell-depleted T cells, or PBMCs; the material itself was cDNA or gDNA.

In the source study's methods: Researchers report that nucleated cell counts were estimated from reference gene primer amplification. Sequenced by immunoSEQ multiplex PCR; TCRdb stores in-frame clones only, minus some. V and J calls and clone size are those listed in that table; D and trimming were worked out from the DNA. Of approximately 32,000 clones listed, roughly 84% are singletons. The source material was peripheral blood. This TCR was sampled from a man between 60 and 75 years old with active COVID-19.

The CDR3, as DNA: TGTGCCAGCAGTTTATGGACAGGGGGCCATGAGCAGTTCTTC. This codes for CASSLWTGGHEQFF. The chain has TRBV27 and TRBJ2-1; 11 positions agree with TRBD1. Germline CDR1 is MNHEY and CDR2 is SMNVEV (reference sequence). The CDR3 is 14 residues long. V shed 1 base, J shed 8 bases, and the junction held 1 base outside the gene matches.